This T cell receptor (beta chain) was recovered during a study of PD-1 blockade in classical Hodgkin lymphoma (dated by TCRdb to the early 2020s). Some background on the complete study: Nivolumab dosing was 3 mg/kg intravenously every 2 weeks, continuing until either disease progression or unacceptable toxicity. A peripheral blood immune signature of response to PD-1 blockade in classical Hodgkin lymphoma was defined using TCR beta sequencing and CyTOF. Findings and caveats that apply to the study as a whole: Trial patients with a complete response had baseline diversity similar to that of newly diagnosed patients, while partial responders and progressors had significantly lower diversity. Newly diagnosed patients were reported to have lower baseline TCR diversity than healthy donors, and relapsed/refractory patients were reported to have lower baseline TCR diversity still. Lower diversity was seen in patients whose nivolumab began less than 1 year after ASCT, and these patients were left out of later analyses so that immune reconstitution would not confound the results. CD4+ but not CD8+ TCR diversity rose significantly by C4D1 (p=0.0027 vs p=0.16), most apparent in complete responders (p=0.02). The study covered only a single clinical trial cohort, and the causes of the repertoire differences, possibly disease activity or prior therapy, were still not defined.

The time point tag for this specimen amounts to: cycle 1 day 1 (C1D1), immediately before nivolumab initiation. Every trial patient had relapsed after autologous stem cell transplantation, and cohorts A, B and C differed in prior brentuximab vedotin exposure. The trial cohort comprised some 60 patients with relapsed/refractory classical Hodgkin lymphoma whose best overall responses were complete response, partial response or progressive disease. Trial patients were treated with single-agent nivolumab in the multi-cohort phase II CheckMate 205 trial. Best overall response was determined by an independent review committee according to the 2007 International Working Group response criteria. Trial PBMCs were collected immediately before nivolumab initiation (C1D1) and during therapy at cycle 2 day 1 and cycle 4 day 1. Peripheral blood was collected in 8 mL Vacutainer Cell Preparation Tubes, from which PBMCs were isolated by centrifugation and then cryopreserved.

Genomic DNA was extracted with the Qiagen DNeasy kit from unsorted PBMCs and from negatively selected CD4+ and CD8+ fractions. Using primers that anneal to V and J segments, immunoSEQ multiplex PCR amplified the TCR beta CDR3 regions. A synthetic immune receptor repertoire was used to minimize amplification bias, and remaining bias was computationally removed after sequencing. The paper's data handling went like this. Custom Python scripts were used to quantify repertoire diversity as the Shannon entropy index. Unsorted, CD4+ and CD8+ repertoires were examined separately, except in combined analyses, for which CD4+ and CD8+ sequences were merged in silico. Clonal expansion was defined as a frequency increase of at least 2-fold after treatment compared with C1D1, and clones undetected at baseline were assigned a pseudocount of 0.5. Singleton clones were defined as clones with 0 or 1 copy at C1D1, and non-singleton clones were defined as clones with 2 or more copies. Clones expanded in unsorted samples were annotated as CD4+, CD8+ or unknown by matching protein sequences in sorted samples from the same patient. Wilcoxon tests on paired samples were used to test changes in diversity from C1D1 to C4D1. TCRdb obtained this table from immuneACCESS and retained in-frame rearrangements with V and J assigned. These tables miss some clones; where compared with another copy, unresolved V genes account for less than half of the shortfall, and the remainder is unexplained. For V, J and clone size, that table is used; D and trimming come from the DNA. This sample is represented by 4,000 to 5,000 clones; around 70% of them were singletons. Of the sample, roughly 51% is held by the ten largest clones.

Concerning this clone itself: Its antigen remains undetermined. There are no base qualities to consult, and no much larger clone falls within one base.

The CDR1 and CDR2 encoded by the germline V gene are MDHEN and SYDVKM. Inclusive of the bounding cysteine and phenylalanine, the CDR3 is 14 residues long. Only the CDR3 DNA stays, 42 bases, in frame from base 1. V and J lose 0 bases and 7 bases, and a span of 9 bases separates them. Sequencing was performed on peripheral blood mononuclear cells (PBMCs), taken at baseline. The sequence derives from a human donor with classical Hodgkin lymphoma. The V and J segments used are TRBV28 and TRBJ1-4, with the D gene too uncertain to name. The DNA sequence is given as TGTGCCAGCAGTTTATGGAGGGTACGTGAAAAACTGTTTTTT. Its protein product is CASSLWRVREKLFF.